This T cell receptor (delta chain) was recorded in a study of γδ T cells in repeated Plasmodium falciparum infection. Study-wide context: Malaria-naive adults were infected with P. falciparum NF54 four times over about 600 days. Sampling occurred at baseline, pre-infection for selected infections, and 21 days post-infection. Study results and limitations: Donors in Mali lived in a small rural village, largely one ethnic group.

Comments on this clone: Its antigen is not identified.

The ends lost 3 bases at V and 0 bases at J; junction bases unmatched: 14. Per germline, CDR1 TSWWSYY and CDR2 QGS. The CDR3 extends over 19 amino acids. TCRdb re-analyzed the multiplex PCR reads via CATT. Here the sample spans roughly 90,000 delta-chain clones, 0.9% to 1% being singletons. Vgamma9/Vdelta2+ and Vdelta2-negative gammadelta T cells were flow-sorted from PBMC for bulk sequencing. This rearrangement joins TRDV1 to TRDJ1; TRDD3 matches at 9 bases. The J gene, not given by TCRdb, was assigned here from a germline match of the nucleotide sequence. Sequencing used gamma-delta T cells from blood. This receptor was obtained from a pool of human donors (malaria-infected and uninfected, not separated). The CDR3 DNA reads TGTGCTCTTGGGGAGCCCCTTTGTGGGGATACGTATTACACCGATAAACTCATCTTT. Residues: CALGEPLCGDTYYTDKLIF.